This is a list of T cell receptor beta chains from one sample in a study of blood T cell repertoires in COVID-19. Assay: immunoSEQ multiplex PCR; the TCRdb copy retains only in-frame clones and omits some. Of about 110,000 clones in the sample, around 90% were seen once. Sequencing input: peripheral blood. The receptors shown here come from a human donor in a cohort sampled during active COVID-19. Each CDR3 is given with its conserved first and last residue.

TRBV7-8,TRBJ1-5,CASSSRQGASNQPQHF
TRBV5-8,TRBJ1-2,CASVRLGANYGYTF
TRBV6-2/TRBV6-3,TRBJ1-2,CASSYPGTVNYGYTF
TRBV5-5,TRBJ1-6,CASSWYREPRPASPLHF
TRBV6-1,TRBJ2-2,CASSEAGAKTGELFF
TRBV27,TRBJ2-7,CASSFRAGRIDEQYF
TRBV3-1/TRBV3-2,TRBJ1-2,CASSPALGQSNYGYTF
TRBV6-5,TRBJ1-5,CASSYQKPPSNQPQHF
TRBV6-5,TRBJ1-2,CASSPVGGRVGYTF
TRBV5-1,TRBJ2-6,CASSLGAGGGSGANVLTF
TRBV6-5,TRBJ1-3,CASTLGQGIFHTIYF
TRBV3-1/TRBV3-2,TRBJ2-7,CASSQVVAVSHEQYF
TRBV27,TRBJ1-2,CASSLYRAPLYGYTF
TRBV5-1,TRBJ2-1,CASSTTPGTAYNEQFF
TRBV5-1,TRBJ1-1,CASRQILKNTEAFF
TRBV5-5,TRBJ2-7,CASSLDRGGPLREQYF
TRBV7-3,TRBJ2-3,CASSLLAAITDTQYF
TRBV19,TRBJ1-3,CASSVTGYGSGNTIYF
TRBV28,TRBJ2-3,CASRPGQPSTDTQYF
TRBV7-9,TRBJ2-5,CASSFGVGETQYF
TRBV18,TRBJ2-1,CASSPSILQTNEQFF
TRBV6-6,TRBJ2-7,CASTWTSGGRGEQYF
TRBV9,TRBJ2-5,CASSVGGAIQETQYF
TRBV5-1,TRBJ1-1,CASSLSGGTEAFF
TRBV29-1,TRBJ1-1,CSVATGNTEAFF
TRBV12-3/TRBV12-4,TRBJ2-2,CASRAAGELFF
TRBV10-3,TRBJ1-6,CAISEFEAERGPLHF
TRBV10-3,TRBJ2-1,CAISESVQSSNYNEQFF
TRBV6-2/TRBV6-3,TRBJ2-3,CASSFIAGSTDTQYF
TRBV4-1,TRBJ2-7,CASSQGPYEQYF
TRBV18,TRBJ2-1,CASSPRSRRDNEQFF
TRBV28,TRBJ2-5,CASSSPGQGALETQYF
TRBV5-6,TRBJ1-2,CASSHGQGRTYGYTF
TRBV6-5,TRBJ2-7,CASSPDRLSYEQYF
TRBV5-5,TRBJ2-5,CASITSGLAGVGETQYF
TRBV28,TRBJ2-7,CASCRHLGGEERYEQYF
TRBV7-3,TRBJ2-5,CASFGGTGRETQYF
TRBV18,TRBJ1-1,CASSSGQGDTEAFF
TRBV6-6,TRBJ1-5,CAIGTVLNQPQHF
TRBV6-5,TRBJ1-2,CASEGQSYGYTF
TRBV9,TRBJ1-1,CASSVGMLDTEAFF
TRBV10-2,TRBJ2-7,CASRSGQGDQGAYEQYF
TRBV11-2,TRBJ1-2,CASSLAGVGYTF
TRBV7-8,TRBJ1-4,CASSSGAGGGKLFF
TRBV10-3,TRBJ2-7,CAIRRDREKLYEQYF
TRBV6-6,TRBJ2-7,CASSPLVPTGGKYEQYF
TRBV28,TRBJ2-7,CAVDEQYF
TRBV3-1/TRBV3-2,TRBJ2-1,CASSQRDRNNEQFF
TRBV15,TRBJ1-5,CATSRDKQPQHF
TRBV6-2/TRBV6-3,TRBJ2-7,CASSYAQGGYEQYF
TRBV21-1,TRBJ2-2,CASSQRRPEVTTGELFF
TRBV20-1,TRBJ1-2,CSASLSAGGYTF
TRBV27,TRBJ2-2,CASRHFLTNTGELFF
TRBV19,TRBJ2-1,CASNPLAGGPHNEQFF
TRBV12-5,TRBJ1-1,CASGLVLEAMGRSTEAFF
TRBV7-2,TRBJ2-2,CASSSGLAGGPVDGELFF
TRBV4-2,TRBJ2-2,CASSQTGGELFF
TRBV27,TRBJ2-2,CASSLSKRIGELFF
TRBV7-8,TRBJ1-5,CASSLMQFNQPQHF